Here is one TCR beta chain with its context. Clones were sequenced by immunoSEQ multiplex PCR, and TCRdb holds only the in-frame ones, with some missing. Of approximately 70,000 clones in the sample, about 76% were seen once. Single viable CD3+CD4+CD8-CD45RO+ cells were sorted as the memory CD4+ T cells. This specimen comes from a study of memory CD4+ T cells and cytomegalovirus serostatus. Germline V gene sequence: CDR1 LNHDA, CDR2 SQIVND (reference sequence). V lost 7 bases, J lost 6 bases, and 21 bases lay in between. The CDR3 sequence is 16 residues long. Sample: memory CD4+ T cells from blood. This TCR derives from an adult in good health and CMV-seropositive. V gene TRBV19 combines with J gene TRBJ2-2; weak D call: TRBD2 (6 bases). The CDR3 spells CASNQGGRSSPGELFF. As DNA, the CDR3 is TGTGCCAGTAACCAGGGAGGAAGGTCCTCCCCCGGGGAGCTGTTTTTT.